Each of the 32 T cell receptor beta chains below was sequenced from the same sample in a study of T cell responses to AZD1222 COVID-19 vaccine. The data were produced by immunoSEQ multiplex PCR, yet TCRdb's version contains in-frame clones alone and is incomplete. The data contain around 270,000 clones, 90% to 95% of them singletons. Sequencing used peripheral blood, obtained 28 days after the second AZD1222 dose. These receptor sequences come from an adult who received the AZD1222 COVID-19 vaccine.

The chain couples TRBV5-1 to TRBJ1-5; D is unresolved. Germline assignment: CDR1 SGHRS and CDR2 YFSETQ. The length of the CDR3 is 13 residues. V lost 0 bases and J lost 6, with 7 bases in between. The DNA of the CDR3 is TGCGCCAGCAGCTTGGATGTGGGTCAGCCCCAGCATTTT. Protein sequence: CASSLDVGQPQHF.

The chain employs TRBV3-1 (or the pseudogene TRBV3-2) and TRBJ2-2; D is ambiguous. CDR1 is LGHDT, CDR2 YNNKEL, per germline (reference sequence). Between the trimmed V and J ends, which lost 5 bases and 4 bases, there was a span of 14 bases. CDR3 length: 15 residues. CDR3 nucleotide sequence: TGTGCCAGCAGCATCGGTCTGAGTGGCACCGGGGAGCTGTTTTTT. This gives the protein CASSIGLSGTGELFF.

V gene TRBV2 combines with J gene TRBJ1-1; 9 positions agree with TRBD1. CDR1 is SNHLY and CDR2 is FYNNEI in the germline V gene. The CDR3 is 13 residues long. V lost 6 bases to trimming and J lost 5 bases; unmatched junction nucleotides: 4. CDR3 in DNA: TGTGCCAGCAGGGGGACAGGGAAAACTGAAGCTTTCTTT. Protein: CASRGTGKTEAFF.

CDR3 nucleotides: TGCGCCAGCAGCTTGGCCGTAGGGGGGACGATCTCCTACGAGCAGTACTTC. Its translation is CASSLAVGGTISYEQYF. This chain joins TRBV5-1 and TRBJ2-7, with D perhaps given as TRBD1 or TRBD2 (6 bases each). The CDR3 extends over 17 amino acids. V was shortened by 0 bases and J by 0 bases, with 16 bases between the two germline ends. The germline V gene has CDR1 SGHRS and CDR2 YFSETQ.

V gene TRBV5-4 combines with J gene TRBJ2-7, with 8 bases that match TRBD2. Germline V gene lookup returns CDR1 SGHNT and CDR2 YYREEE (reference sequence). J was trimmed by 3 bases and V by 4 bases; bases with no gene match: 12. The CDR3 totals 16 residues. CDR3 nucleotides: TGTGCCAGCAGCACGGGGAAGCTAGCGGGTGTCTACGAGCAGTACTTC. It specifies CASSTGKLAGVYEQYF.

This chain connects TRBV28 to TRBJ1-2; the match to TRBD1 covers 8 bases. The CDR3 has 15 amino acids. V gave up 5 bases and J gave up 3 bases; unmatched junction bases: 8. CDR1 is MDHEN and CDR2 is SYDVKM in the germline V gene. Here the CDR3 reads CASSAKGQGYYGYTF. The CDR3, as DNA: TGTGCCAGCAGTGCAAAAGGACAGGGCTACTATGGCTACACCTTC.

The chain couples TRBV20-1 to TRBJ2-1; D is unresolved. Deletions cut 1 base from V and 6 bases from J, with 4 bases between. Germline values: CDR1 DFQATT, CDR2 SNEGSKA (reference sequence). The CDR3 is 11 residues long. CDR3 sequence: CSARGFNEQFF. The CDR3 DNA is TGCAGTGCTAGAGGGTTCAATGAGCAGTTCTTC.

The chain couples TRBV2 to TRBJ1-1; TRBD1 might be the D (5 bases). V was cut by 8 bases and J by 1 base, with 11 bases left in between. The CDR3 consists of 13 residues. The germline V gene encodes CDR1 SNHLY and CDR2 FYNNEI. The DNA of the CDR3 is TGTGCCAGCCTTAGGGACCGGAACACTGAAGCTTTCTTT. The encoded protein is CASLRDRNTEAFF.

The J gene is TRBJ2-5, the V gene TRBV29-1; 9 bases map to TRBD1. The CDR3 runs to 12 residues. Unmatched junction bases numbered 4, after V lost 6 bases and J lost 5 bases. Germline CDR1 and CDR2: SQVTM and ANQGSEA. The CDR3 loop reads CSVVTGGETQYF. CDR3 sequence (DNA): TGCAGCGTCGTGACAGGGGGGGAGACCCAGTACTTC.

V usage is TRBV18 and J usage is TRBJ2-5; D perhaps matches TRBD2 (5 bases). Germline V gene lookup returns CDR1 KGHSH and CDR2 LQKENI. The CDR3 consists of 15 residues. Trimming left V 3 bases short and J 4 bases short, with 15 bases between. CDR3 sequence (DNA): TGTGCCAGCTCACCGGCGGCGGGTATGGGAGAGACCCAGTACTTC. It is translated as CASSPAAGMGETQYF.

The gene calls are TRBV28 and TRBJ1-2; 7 bases map to TRBD1. The V gene end was trimmed by 6 bases and the J gene end by 3 bases; junction bases not matched to a gene: 7. CDR3 length: 14 amino acids. The germline CDR1 and CDR2 sequences are MDHEN and SYDVKM. In nucleotides, the CDR3 is TGTGCCAGCAGCTTACAGGGGATCTACTATGGCTACACCTTC. Amino acids: CASSLQGIYYGYTF.

The rearrangement links TRBV27 to TRBJ2-1, with TRBD2 matching 7 bases. The CDR3 is made up of 17 amino acids. Losses at the gene ends were 8 bases for V and 0 bases for J; bases not matched to a gene: 13. Germline V gives CDR1 MNHEY, CDR2 SMNVEV (reference sequence). The CDR3 DNA follows: TGTGCCAGCGGCTCGCCTAGCGGAAGGAGCTCCTACAATGAGCAGTTCTTC. Protein: CASGSPSGRSSYNEQFF.

J is TRBJ1-6 and V is TRBV28; D remains ambiguous. This CDR3 region has 11 residues. Trimming cost V 2 bases and J 9 bases, with 2 bases left between them. From germline, CDR1 is MDHEN and CDR2 SYDVKM. CDR3 loop: CASSLGSPLHF. The DNA of the CDR3 is TGTGCCAGCAGTTTAGGTTCACCCCTCCACTTT. The full variable domain, rest sourced from reference TRBV28 and TRBJ1-6, is DVKVTQSSRYLVKRTGEKVFLECVQDMDHENMFWYRQDPGLGLRLIYFSYDVKMKEKGDIPEGYSVSREKKERFSLILESASTNQTSMYLCASSLGSPLHFGNGTRLTVT.

The chain carries TRBV2 and TRBJ2-7, with D possibly being TRBD1 (6 bases). V was trimmed by 3 bases and J by 7 bases, leaving 16 bases between them. The CDR3 loop spans 14 amino acids. CDR1 SNHLY and CDR2 FYNNEI come from the germline V gene. This CDR3 reads CASSDRQVSGEQYF. The CDR3 bases are TGTGCCAGCAGTGACAGACAGGTCTCAGGGGAGCAGTACTTC.

The chain links TRBV10-2 to TRBJ1-4, with D perhaps TRBD1 (5 bases). Trimming took off 0 bases at V and 8 bases at J, with 19 bases between the two ends. Germline CDR1 is WSHSY and CDR2 is SAAADI. CDR3 length equals 17 residues. CDR3 sequence (DNA): TGCGCCAGCAGTGAGTCGAATCCGGGGCCGCACGGGGAAAAACTGTTTTTT. Its protein is CASSESNPGPHGEKLFF.

This chain uses TRBV7-9 with TRBJ2-3, with no clear D. Germline CDR1 reads SEHNR; CDR2 reads FQNEAQ (reference sequence). The CDR3 has 12 amino acids. The ends were cut back, 1 base at V and 4 bases at J, with 3 bases in the middle. DNA for the CDR3: TGTGCCAGCAGCTTAGGCGCAGATACGCAGTATTTT. Protein sequence: CASSLGADTQYF.

The chain recombines TRBV28 with TRBJ2-7; D might be TRBD2 (7 bases). The CDR3 totals 15 residues. The V and J ends lost 3 bases and 3 bases respectively, with 15 bases between them. Germline V CDR1 and CDR2: MDHEN, SYDVKM. CDR3 coding DNA: TGTGCCAGCAGTTTTAGGGGGGGCGTACACTACGAGCAGTACTTC. Translating it yields CASSFRGGVHYEQYF.

The CDR3 DNA reads TGCGCCAGCAGTGACAGAGGGAGGGTTGGGGAGCAGTACTTC. It is translated as CASSDRGRVGEQYF. The V and J genes are TRBV10-1 and TRBJ2-7; 7 nucleotides agree with TRBD2. CDR3 length: 14 residues. CDR1 and CDR2 from the germline V gene are WNHNN and SYGVQD (reference sequence). The ends lost 3 bases at V and 7 bases at J; junction bases unmatched: 9.

The rearrangement joins TRBV28 to TRBJ1-5; maybe TRBD1 (5 bases). With 7 bases removed from V and 9 bases from J, the gap between germline ends came to 19 bases. The CDR3 length is 14 residues. Germline CDR1 and CDR2: MDHEN and SYDVKM. The CDR3 loop is CASTPLASGGPQHF. In DNA form, the CDR3 reads TGTGCCAGCACTCCCCTGGCCTCCGGGGGGCCCCAGCATTTT.

J is TRBJ1-2 and V is TRBV7-6, with D maybe TRBD1 (6 bases). CDR3 length: 13 amino acids. Germline assignment: CDR1 SGHVS and CDR2 FNYEAQ. Deletions cut 5 bases from V and 8 bases from J, with 15 bases between. In DNA form, the CDR3 reads TGTGCCAGCAGCCCTTGGACAGTGGGGGGCTACACCTTC. Encoded protein: CASSPWTVGGYTF.

The chain is built from TRBV19 and TRBJ2-2; TRBD1 agrees at 9 bases. In germline, CDR1 is LNHDA, CDR2 SQIVND (reference sequence). J lost 5 bases, V lost 5 bases, and 6 bases had no gene match. The CDR3 runs to 15 residues. The CDR3, as DNA: TGTGCCAGTAGTCCGGGACAGGGACGAACCGGGGAGCTGTTTTTT. This gives the protein CASSPGQGRTGELFF.

V gene TRBV12-3 or TRBV12-4 combines with J gene TRBJ1-2; D remains unclear. The CDR3 is made up of 13 amino acids. V was pared by 6 bases and J by 8 bases, with 16 bases between. CDR3 DNA sequence: TGTGCCAGCAGCCCGGACGCTTTTTGGGGCTACACCTTC. It specifies CASSPDAFWGYTF.

The rearrangement joins TRBV7-9 to TRBJ2-5; a possible D gene is TRBD2 (7 bases). The germline V gene encodes CDR1 SEHNR and CDR2 FQNEAQ (reference sequence). The V end lost 3 bases, the J end lost 4 bases, and 15 bases lay between the germline ends. There are 15 residues in the CDR3. The CDR3, as DNA: TGTGCCAGCAGCTTTCTACAGGGAGGGGTAGAGACCCAGTACTTC. Its protein product is CASSFLQGGVETQYF.

The chain carries TRBV3-1 (or the pseudogene TRBV3-2) and TRBJ1-2; unclear D gene. CDR1 is LGHDT and CDR2 is YNNKEL in the germline V gene (reference sequence). The germline V and J ends were trimmed by 5 bases and 0 bases, with 10 bases remaining between them. This CDR3 has 14 amino acids. CDR3 amino acids: CASSFRRANYGYTF. CDR3 nucleotide sequence: TGTGCCAGCAGCTTCCGGAGAGCTAACTATGGCTACACCTTC.

The gene calls are TRBV9 and TRBJ1-5; D is uncertain. This CDR3 comprises 14 residues. V lost 0 bases to trimming and J lost 4 bases, with 8 bases between them. From germline, CDR1 is SGDLS and CDR2 YYNGEE. The CDR3 reads CASSVGFRNQPQHF. Written as DNA, the CDR3 is TGTGCCAGCAGCGTAGGTTTCAGGAATCAGCCCCAGCATTTT.

The rearrangement uses TRBV7-9 and TRBJ2-1; TRBD1 aligns across 10 bases. Germline CDR1 is SEHNR and CDR2 is FQNEAQ (reference sequence). The CDR3 has 14 residues. V shed 6 bases and J 8 bases; nucleotides not matched to a gene: 7. Here the CDR3 reads CASSSGQGRDEQFF. The CDR3 bases are TGTGCCAGCAGTTCGGGACAGGGGAGGGATGAGCAGTTCTTC.

The chain recombines TRBV18 with TRBJ2-2; a weak D match, TRBD1 (6 bases). The CDR3 loop spans 14 amino acids. Trimming took off 3 bases at V and 6 bases at J, with 11 bases between the two ends. Looked up from germline, CDR1 is KGHSH and CDR2 is LQKENI. In DNA, the CDR3 is TGTGCCAGCTCACCCCCCACAGGGCCCGGGGAGCTGTTTTTT. It codes for CASSPPTGPGELFF.

The rearrangement links TRBV2 to TRBJ2-7; the D gene is possibly TRBD2 (7 bases). Looked up from germline, CDR1 is SNHLY and CDR2 is FYNNEI. The CDR3 has 15 amino acids. V lost 1 base and J 3 bases, leaving 13 bases between the germline ends. The CDR3 DNA reads as TGTGCCAGCAGTGAAGGAGGAGGGGGGGACTACGAGCAGTACTTC. Translating gives CASSEGGGGDYEQYF. The full variable domain, in which reference TRBV2 and TRBJ2-7 provide the parts outside the CDR3, is EPEVTQTPSHQVTQMGQEVILRCVPISNHLYFYWYRQILGQKVEFLVSFYNNEISEKSEIFDDQFSVERPDGSNFTLKIRSTKLEDSAMYFCASSEGGGGDYEQYFGPGTRLTVT.

As regards this clone: Other nucleotide sequences from this sample produce the same CDR3. The chain links TRBV18 to TRBJ2-7, with TRBD1 matching 7 bases. J gave up 2 bases and V 1 base, and 2 bases lay outside the gene matches. Per the germline V gene, CDR1 is KGHSH and CDR2 is LQKENI. The CDR3 runs 14 residues. This chain's CDR3 is CASSPRQGAYEQYF. DNA for the CDR3: TGTGCCAGCTCACCACGGCAGGGGGCCTACGAGCAGTACTTC.

This chain connects TRBV7-2 to TRBJ2-7; the match to TRBD2 covers 13 bases. The CDR3 has 16 amino acids. V shed 2 bases and J 3 bases; nucleotides not matched to a gene: 4. Germline V CDR1 and CDR2: SGHTA, FQGNSA. CDR3 in DNA: TGTGCCAGCAGCTTACGGGGACTAGCGGGAATCTACGAGCAGTACTTC. Protein: CASSLRGLAGIYEQYF.

The chain has TRBV19 and TRBJ2-5; weak D call: TRBD2 (7 bases). The germline V gene encodes CDR1 LNHDA and CDR2 SQIVND (reference sequence). The CDR3 has 16 residues. Trimming removed 10 bases at V and 5 bases at J, with 26 bases between. CDR3 bases: TGTGCCACCTCAAAGGGGGGAGGGCCAGGTCTGGAGACCCAGTACTTC. Translated, it gives CATSKGGGPGLETQYF.

The rearrangement uses TRBV3-1 (or the pseudogene TRBV3-2) and TRBJ2-5; no clear D. CDR1 and CDR2 (germline): LGHDT, YNNKEL (reference sequence). The CDR3 runs 9 residues. V lost 8 bases to trimming and J lost 4 bases, with 2 bases between them. This chain's CDR3 is CASGETQYF. The DNA for the CDR3 is TGTGCCAGCGGAGAGACCCAGTACTTC.